These 31 T cell receptor beta chains originate from one sample sequenced in a study of blood T cell repertoires in COVID-19. Libraries were prepared by immunoSEQ multiplex PCR; TCRdb keeps only in-frame clonotypes and omits some of them. The repertoire consists of approximately 90,000 clones, with 70% to 90% occurring once and the leading ten covering 7.4%. Material for sequencing was peripheral blood. These TCRs come from a human donor with acute or convalescent COVID-19. The donor label of this sample is uncertain.

The chain links TRBV7-6 to TRBJ2-1; 7 positions agree with TRBD1. V shed 3 bases and J 6 bases; nucleotides not matched to a gene: 11. The length of the CDR3 is 16 residues. Germline CDR1 is SGHVS and CDR2 is FNYEAQ. The CDR3 is CASSLLTGRMFNEQFF. The CDR3, as DNA: TGTGCCAGCAGCTTGTTGACAGGGAGAATGTTCAATGAGCAGTTCTTC.

This clone was counted between two and nine times. The V call is TRBV6-2 or TRBV6-3, the J call TRBJ2-6; 12 nucleotides match TRBD1. Germline values: CDR1 MNHEY, CDR2 SVGEGT. V gave up 4 bases and J gave up 0 bases; unmatched junction bases: 4. The CDR3 has 18 residues. CDR3 nucleotides: TGTGCCAGCAGTTCGGGACAGGGGGCCCACTCTGGGGCCAACGTCCTGACTTTC. This sequence encodes CASSSGQGAHSGANVLTF.

The rearrangement links TRBV6-5 to TRBJ1-5; 7 nucleotides align to TRBD1. Germline V CDR1 and CDR2: MNHEY, SVGAGI. This CDR3 spans 14 amino acids. Trimming took 4 bases from V and 5 from J; bases not matched to a gene: 5. In nucleotides, the CDR3 is TGTGCCAGCAGTTCCCGGGACAGCTATCAGCCCCAGCATTTT. It codes for CASSSRDSYQPQHF.

The V call is TRBV18, the J call TRBJ1-6, with D possibly matching TRBD1 (6 bases). With 6 bases removed from V and 10 bases from J, the gap between germline ends came to 16 bases. Germline lookup yields CDR1 KGHSH and CDR2 LQKENI. This CDR3 is built from 14 residues. For the CDR3, the DNA is TGTGCCAGCTCCCCGGCCGACAGGAAGTCACCCCTCCACTTT. Its protein product is CASSPADRKSPLHF.

The rearrangement joins TRBV28 to TRBJ1-1, with D perhaps matching TRBD1 (6 bases). Germline lookup yields CDR1 MDHEN and CDR2 SYDVKM. The ends were cut back, 0 bases at V and 1 base at J, with 12 bases in the middle. The CDR3 is 16 amino acids. The CDR3 region has the DNA TGTGCCAGCAGTTTATGGGAACAGGGCCCGAACACTGAAGCTTTCTTT. Residues: CASSLWEQGPNTEAFF.

This chain joins TRBV28 and TRBJ1-5; D gene uncertain. Trimming left V 2 bases short and J 0 bases short, with 14 bases between. Germline V lookup: CDR1 MDHEN, CDR2 SYDVKM. The CDR3 runs 17 residues. CDR3 protein: CASSLISRGNSNQPQHF. Here the CDR3 DNA reads TGTGCCAGCAGTTTAATTTCGCGGGGAAATAGCAATCAGCCCCAGCATTTT.

The V and J genes are TRBV2 and TRBJ2-1, with 7 bases lining up with TRBD2. Trimming removed 6 bases from V and 9 bases from J; junction bases left unmatched: 5. Germline CDR1 and CDR2: SNHLY and FYNNEI. The CDR3 is 12 residues long. The CDR3 DNA reads as TGTGCCAGCAGCACGGGACTATTTGAGCAGTTCTTC. It is translated as CASSTGLFEQFF.

The J gene is TRBJ2-1, the V gene TRBV6-5, with 11 bases fitting TRBD2. Germline CDR1 MNHEY, CDR2 SVGAGI. Unmatched junction bases numbered 8, after V lost 6 bases and J lost 7 bases. This CDR3 spans 15 amino acids. The CDR3 reads CASSQLAGDRNEQFF. The CDR3 DNA reads TGTGCCAGCAGCCAACTAGCGGGGGATAGGAATGAGCAGTTCTTC.

This rearrangement joins TRBV10-2 to TRBJ2-3; a possible D gene is TRBD1 (6 bases). V lost 5 bases to trimming and J lost 5 bases, with 11 bases between them. The CDR3 has 13 amino acids. Germline-derived CDR1 and CDR2 are WSHSY and SAAADI. CDR3 region: CASSLQGGDTQYF. The CDR3 region has the DNA TGCGCCAGCAGTCTACAGGGTGGAGATACGCAGTATTTT.

The rearrangement uses TRBV6-2 or TRBV6-3 and TRBJ2-3, with D possibly being TRBD1 (6 bases). The CDR3 contains 16 residues. Germline V gene data show CDR1 as MNHEY and CDR2 as SVGEGT. V was shortened by 0 bases and J by 2 bases, with 12 bases between the two germline ends. The CDR3 region has the DNA TGTGCCAGCAGTTACTCGACAGGACGGAACACAGATACGCAGTATTTT. Translation gives CASSYSTGRNTDTQYF.

This chain uses TRBV5-5 with TRBJ2-1; D is ambiguous. From germline, CDR1 is SGHKS and CDR2 YYEKEE (reference sequence). This CDR3 is built from 13 residues. V was clipped by 4 bases and J by 8 bases, with 13 bases between them. The CDR3 coding sequence is TGTGCCAGCAGCGCCCCTCCGAGCCATGAGCAGTTCTTC. Its protein product is CASSAPPSHEQFF.

The chain is built from TRBV19 and TRBJ2-2, with a tentative D call TRBD2 (6 bases). The CDR3 has 16 residues. CDR1 and CDR2 from the germline V gene are LNHDA and SQIVND (reference sequence). V gave up 8 bases and J gave up 2 bases, with 18 bases separating them. CDR3 in DNA: TGTGCCAGTGGCCGGCAGGGAGGTGGAAACACCGGGGAGCTGTTTTTT. Translated: CASGRQGGGNTGELFF.

This chain joins TRBV10-3 and TRBJ2-3, with 8 bases fitting TRBD2. J lost 6 bases, V lost 2 bases, and 13 bases had no gene match. CDR3 size: 17 residues. Germline CDR1 is ENHRY and CDR2 is SYGVKD. The CDR3 DNA is TGTGCCATCAGTGAGCCGCCGGGACTAGTCCCCGGGGATACGCAGTATTTT. This gives the protein CAISEPPGLVPGDTQYF.

J is TRBJ2-5 and V is TRBV9, with 8 bases that match TRBD1. Germline CDR1 and CDR2: SGDLS and YYNGEE. The CDR3 sequence is 15 residues long. Losses at the gene ends were 2 bases for V and 1 base for J; bases not matched to a gene: 4. This CDR3 is CASSVRDRGQETQYF. CDR3 nucleotide sequence: TGTGCCAGCAGCGTCAGAGACAGGGGCCAAGAGACCCAGTACTTC. The full variable domain, with the rest looked up from reference TRBV9 and TRBJ2-5, is DSGVTQTPKHLITATGQRVTLRCSPRSGDLSVYWYQQSLDQGLQFLIQYYNGEERAKGNILERFSAQQFPDLHSELNLSSLELGDSALYFCASSVRDRGQETQYFGPGTRLLVL.

This chain uses TRBV9 with TRBJ1-2; D possibly corresponds to TRBD1 (5 bases). This CDR3 comprises 15 residues. CDR1 is SGDLS, CDR2 YYNGEE, per germline. Between the trimmed V and J ends, which lost 4 bases and 2 bases, there was a span of 15 bases. The CDR3: CASSPVGDRNYGYTF. CDR3 in DNA: TGTGCCAGCAGCCCAGTAGGTGACAGAAACTATGGCTACACCTTC.

The rearrangement joins TRBV5-1 to TRBJ2-7, with D perhaps matching TRBD2 (5 bases). CDR3 length equals 13 residues. V lost 3 bases and J 6 bases, leaving 13 bases between the germline ends. CDR1 is SGHRS, CDR2 YFSETQ, per germline. The CDR3 DNA sequence: TGCGCCAGCAGCTCATTAGCGCGGGTCGAGCAGTACTTC. Translating it yields CASSSLARVEQYF. The full variable domain, in which reference TRBV5-1 and TRBJ2-7 provide the parts outside the CDR3, is KAGVTQTPRYLIKTRGQQVTLSCSPISGHRSVSWYQQTPGQGLQFLFEYFSETQRNKGNFPGRFSGRQFSNSRSEMNVSTLELGDSALYLCASSSLARVEQYFGPGTRLTVT.

Only one count was recorded for this clone. V is TRBV2 and J is TRBJ2-4; 12 bases are shared with TRBD1. Germline V gene data show CDR1 as SNHLY and CDR2 as FYNNEI. The CDR3 totals 18 residues. Trimming at V came to 3 bases and at J to 0 bases, leaving 6 bases not matched to a gene. As DNA, the CDR3 is TGTGCCAGCAGTGACCGGGACAGGGGGCCCATAGCCAAAAACATTCAGTACTTC. Translation gives CASSDRDRGPIAKNIQYF.

J is TRBJ1-5 and V is TRBV2; no clear D. V lost 2 bases to trimming and J lost 4 bases, with 9 bases between them. CDR1 and CDR2 from the germline V gene are SNHLY and FYNNEI. The CDR3 covers 14 residues. CDR3 bases: TGTGCCAGCAGTGAAACAAGACTTAATCAGCCCCAGCATTTT. This codes for CASSETRLNQPQHF. The full variable domain, completed using reference TRBV2 and TRBJ1-5, is EPEVTQTPSHQVTQMGQEVILRCVPISNHLYFYWYRQILGQKVEFLVSFYNNEISEKSEIFDDQFSVERPDGSNFTLKIRSTKLEDSAMYFCASSETRLNQPQHFGDGTRLSIL.

This chain connects TRBV5-4 to TRBJ2-3; 7 bases are a match to TRBD1. V gave up 0 bases and J gave up 5 bases; unmatched junction bases: 6. This CDR3 is 15 amino acids long. CDR1 and CDR2 (germline): SGHNT, YYREEE (reference sequence). CDR3 DNA sequence: TGTGCCAGCAGCTTGGGAGGGGGCCGGGGAGATACGCAGTATTTT. Its translation: CASSLGGGRGDTQYF.

CDR3 protein: CASSLEGSTDTQYF. The CDR3, as DNA: TGTGCCAGCAGTTTGGAGGGGAGCACAGATACGCAGTATTTT. The chain links TRBV28 to TRBJ2-3, with a tentative D call TRBD2 (6 bases). V was trimmed by 3 bases and J by 0 bases, leaving 7 bases between them. The CDR3 consists of 14 residues. Germline CDR1 is MDHEN and CDR2 is SYDVKM.

The genes are TRBV18 and TRBJ2-7, with 7 bases aligning to TRBD1. This CDR3 comprises 13 residues. The junction had 7 bases not matched to a gene; V was cut back by 6 bases and J by 5 bases. Germline V gene sequence: CDR1 KGHSH, CDR2 LQKENI. The CDR3 nucleotides read TGTGCCAGCTCCGACAGGGTTAGGGACGAGCAGTACTTC. The encoded protein is CASSDRVRDEQYF.

The chain couples TRBV29-1 to TRBJ1-1, with 10 bases matching TRBD1. The CDR3 runs to 12 residues. V gave up 7 bases and J gave up 3 bases; unmatched junction bases: 2. The germline gives CDR1 SQVTM, CDR2 ANQGSEA. The CDR3 bases are TGCAGCGCTGGGACAGGGGACACTGAAGCTTTCTTT. It translates to CSAGTGDTEAFF.

This clone was recorded a few times. This chain joins TRBV7-2 and TRBJ2-7; the match to TRBD2 covers 8 bases. This CDR3 is 15 amino acids long. J was trimmed by 4 bases and V by 5 bases; bases with no gene match: 10. Per the germline V gene, CDR1 is SGHTA and CDR2 is FQGNSA. The CDR3 loop reads CASSPPGLVMYEQYF. CDR3 nucleotide sequence: TGTGCCAGCAGCCCCCCGGGACTAGTTATGTACGAGCAGTACTTC.

The chain joins TRBV19 to TRBJ1-5; no definite D call. The V end was cut by 3 bases, the J end by 0 bases, with 9 bases between. The CDR3 runs to 15 residues. Germline loops: CDR1 LNHDA, CDR2 SQIVND (reference sequence). CDR3: CASSISTASNQPQHF. CDR3 DNA: TGTGCCAGTAGTATTAGCACCGCTAGCAATCAGCCCCAGCATTTT.

This rearrangement joins TRBV5-4 to TRBJ2-5, with D perhaps matching TRBD1 (5 bases). The CDR3 has 14 amino acids. V shed 0 bases and J shed 5 bases, with 11 bases lying between them. Germline values: CDR1 SGHNT, CDR2 YYREEE (reference sequence). CDR3 bases: TGTGCCAGCAGCTTGGTCCGGAACAGGGAGACCCAGTACTTC. It encodes CASSLVRNRETQYF.

This clone was counted between two and nine times. The rearrangement joins TRBV5-1 to TRBJ2-7; D possibly corresponds to TRBD2 (7 bases). V was shortened by 4 bases and J by 3 bases, with 17 bases between the two germline ends. Germline V gene lookup returns CDR1 SGHRS and CDR2 YFSETQ. This CDR3 is 15 amino acids long. CDR3 amino acids: CASSPGGTSSYEQYF. The CDR3 DNA follows: TGCGCCAGCAGCCCCGGGGGGACATCAAGCTACGAGCAGTACTTC.

As to this clone: At one boundary the junction diverges from the germline segment, which might be a read error. The CDR3 DNA reads as TGTGCCAGCAGCTTGACAGGGGAGTTGGTCTTC. Its translation: CASSLTGELVF. The chain couples TRBV7-9 to TRBJ2-1; 8 nucleotides align to TRBD1. The CDR3 contains 11 residues. CDR1 is SEHNR, CDR2 FQNEAQ, per germline (reference sequence).

The chain employs TRBV5-1 and TRBJ1-1; no clear D gene. The germline V gene has CDR1 SGHRS and CDR2 YFSETQ. CDR3 length: 13 amino acids. V was clipped by 1 base and J by 4 bases, with 8 bases between them. The CDR3 coding sequence is TGCGCCAGCAGCTTGCGCGGGAGCACTGAAGCTTTCTTT. This codes for CASSLRGSTEAFF.

Concerning this clone: The sample contains more than one DNA sequence encoding this CDR3. The chain is built from TRBV7-3 and TRBJ2-3, with 8 nucleotides matching TRBD2. With V trimmed by 5 bases and J by 1 base, 5 bases remained unmatched. The CDR3 covers 15 residues. Germline V gene lookup returns CDR1 SGHTA and CDR2 FQGTGA. The CDR3 here is CASSRSGGGTDTQYF. The CDR3 DNA reads TGTGCCAGCAGCCGGAGCGGGGGCGGCACAGATACGCAGTATTTT.

This chain links TRBV3-1 (or the pseudogene TRBV3-2) with TRBJ1-2; D remains ambiguous. Germline V gene lookup returns CDR1 LGHDT and CDR2 YNNKEL (reference sequence). The CDR3 runs 12 residues. V was clipped by 2 bases and J by 8 bases, with 9 bases between them. CDR3 in amino acids: CASSQFLSGYTF. CDR3 DNA sequence: TGTGCCAGCAGCCAATTCTTGTCCGGCTACACCTTC.

J is TRBJ1-2 and V is TRBV11-1; tentatively, D is TRBD1 (6 bases). V lost 5 bases, J lost 4 bases, and 14 bases lay in between. Germline CDR1 is SGHAT and CDR2 is FQDESV (reference sequence). The CDR3 covers 14 residues. CDR3 region: CASSLGHGLYGYTF. The CDR3 DNA is TGTGCCAGCAGCCTGGGACACGGGCTCTATGGCTACACCTTC.